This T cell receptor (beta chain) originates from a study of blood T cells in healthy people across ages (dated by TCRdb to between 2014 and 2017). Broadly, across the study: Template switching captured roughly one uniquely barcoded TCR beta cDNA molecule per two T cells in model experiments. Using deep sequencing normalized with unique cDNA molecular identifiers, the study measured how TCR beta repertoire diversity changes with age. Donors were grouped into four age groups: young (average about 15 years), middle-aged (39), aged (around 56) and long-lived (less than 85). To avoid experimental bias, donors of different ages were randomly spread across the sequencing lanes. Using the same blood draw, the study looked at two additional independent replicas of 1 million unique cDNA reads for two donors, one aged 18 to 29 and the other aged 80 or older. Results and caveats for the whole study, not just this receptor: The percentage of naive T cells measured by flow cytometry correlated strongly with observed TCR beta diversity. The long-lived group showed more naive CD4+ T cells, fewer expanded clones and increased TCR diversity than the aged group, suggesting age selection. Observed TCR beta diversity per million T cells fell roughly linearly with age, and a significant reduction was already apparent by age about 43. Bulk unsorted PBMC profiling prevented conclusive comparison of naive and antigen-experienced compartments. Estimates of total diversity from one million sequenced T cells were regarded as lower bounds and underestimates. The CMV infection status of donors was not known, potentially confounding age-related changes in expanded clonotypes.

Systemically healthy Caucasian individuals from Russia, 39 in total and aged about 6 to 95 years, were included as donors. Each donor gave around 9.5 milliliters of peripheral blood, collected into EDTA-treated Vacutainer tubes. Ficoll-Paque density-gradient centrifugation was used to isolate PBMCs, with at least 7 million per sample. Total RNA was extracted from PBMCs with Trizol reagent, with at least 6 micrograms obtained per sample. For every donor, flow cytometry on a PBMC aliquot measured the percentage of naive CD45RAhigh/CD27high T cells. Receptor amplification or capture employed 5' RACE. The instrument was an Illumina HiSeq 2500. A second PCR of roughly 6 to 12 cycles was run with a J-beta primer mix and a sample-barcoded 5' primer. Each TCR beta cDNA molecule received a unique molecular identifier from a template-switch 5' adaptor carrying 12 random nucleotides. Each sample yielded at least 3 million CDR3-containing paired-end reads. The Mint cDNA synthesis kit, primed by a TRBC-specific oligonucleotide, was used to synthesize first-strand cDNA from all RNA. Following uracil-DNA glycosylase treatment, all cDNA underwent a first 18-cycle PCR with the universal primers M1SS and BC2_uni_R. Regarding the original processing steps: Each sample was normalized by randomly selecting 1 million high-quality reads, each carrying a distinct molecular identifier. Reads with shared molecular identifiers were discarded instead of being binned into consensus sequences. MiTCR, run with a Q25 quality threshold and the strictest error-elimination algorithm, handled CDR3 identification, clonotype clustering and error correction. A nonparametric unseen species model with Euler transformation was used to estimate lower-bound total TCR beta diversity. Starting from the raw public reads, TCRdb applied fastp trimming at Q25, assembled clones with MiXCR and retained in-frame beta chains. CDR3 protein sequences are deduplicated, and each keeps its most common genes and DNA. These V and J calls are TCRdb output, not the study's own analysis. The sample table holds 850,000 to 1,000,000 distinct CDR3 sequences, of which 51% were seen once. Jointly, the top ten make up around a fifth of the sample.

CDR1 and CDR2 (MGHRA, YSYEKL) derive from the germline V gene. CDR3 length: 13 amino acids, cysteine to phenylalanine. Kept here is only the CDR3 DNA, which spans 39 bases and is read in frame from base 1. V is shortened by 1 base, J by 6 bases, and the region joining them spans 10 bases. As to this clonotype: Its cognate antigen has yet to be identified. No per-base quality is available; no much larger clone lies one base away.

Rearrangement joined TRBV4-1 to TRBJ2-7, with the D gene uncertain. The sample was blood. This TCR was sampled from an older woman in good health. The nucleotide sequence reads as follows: TGCGCCAGCAGCCAAGGGATGGCACCCGAGCAGTACTTC. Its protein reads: CASSQGMAPEQYF.